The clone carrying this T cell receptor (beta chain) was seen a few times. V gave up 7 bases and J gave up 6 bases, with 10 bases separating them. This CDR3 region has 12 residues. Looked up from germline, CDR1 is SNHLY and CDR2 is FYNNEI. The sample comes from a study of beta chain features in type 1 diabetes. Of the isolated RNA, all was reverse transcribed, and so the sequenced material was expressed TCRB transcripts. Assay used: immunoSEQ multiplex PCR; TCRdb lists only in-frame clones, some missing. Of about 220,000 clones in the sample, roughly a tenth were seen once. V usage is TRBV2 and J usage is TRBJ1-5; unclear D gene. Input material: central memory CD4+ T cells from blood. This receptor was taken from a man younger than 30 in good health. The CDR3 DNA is TGTGCCAGCAAACCGGAGCGTCAGCCCCAGCATTTT. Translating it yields CASKPERQPQHF. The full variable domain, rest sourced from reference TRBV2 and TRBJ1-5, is EPEVTQTPSHQVTQMGQEVILRCVPISNHLYFYWYRQILGQKVEFLVSFYNNEISEKSEIFDDQFSVERPDGSNFTLKIRSTKLEDSAMYFCASKPERQPQHFGDGTRLSIL.